The source of this T cell receptor beta chain is a study of cytomegalovirus exposure and HLA in healthy donors. From germline, CDR1 is SGHRS and CDR2 YFSETQ. V was trimmed by 2 bases and J by 6 bases, leaving 5 bases between them. CDR3 size: 12 residues. Healthy bone marrow donors made up the donors. Whole-study results and caveats: The availability of immune exposure information extended only to CMV serostatus. Presence/absence analysis assumed near-uniform sequencing depth across donors. Further analysis was carried out later, and it showed several of the most significant clusters appearing linked to common viral pathogens.

Regarding this clone: The antigen remains undetermined.

With 60 Vbeta and 13 Jbeta primers, the PCR was carried out. Repertoires were generated with immunoSEQ multiplex PCR, while TCRdb's copy carries only in-frame clones and drops some. The sample holds roughly 100,000 clones; 63% are singletons and the top ten take approximately 4.8%. V usage is TRBV5-1 and J usage is TRBJ2-2; no reliable D call. This receptor was obtained from a human donor in good health. Specimen: PBMCs. The CDR3 DNA reads as TGCGCCAGCAGCTTCAGTGCCGGGGAGCTGTTTTTT. Translating gives CASSFSAGELFF.